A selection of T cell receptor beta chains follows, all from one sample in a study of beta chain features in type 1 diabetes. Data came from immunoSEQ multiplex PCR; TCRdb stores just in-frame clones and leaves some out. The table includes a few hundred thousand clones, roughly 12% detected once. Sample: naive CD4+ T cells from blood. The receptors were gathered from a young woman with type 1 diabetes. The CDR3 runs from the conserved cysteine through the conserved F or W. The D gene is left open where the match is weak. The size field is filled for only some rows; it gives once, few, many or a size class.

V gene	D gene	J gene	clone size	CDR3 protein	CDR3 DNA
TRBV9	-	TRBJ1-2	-	CASSAEEGYGYTF	TGTGCCAGCAGCGCTGAGGAGGGGTATGGCTACACCTTC
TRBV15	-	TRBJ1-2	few	CATSRGGEANYGYTF	TGTGCCACCAGCAGAGGCGGAGAAGCTAACTATGGCTACACCTTC
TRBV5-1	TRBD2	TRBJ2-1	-	CASRPVGGSYNEQFF	TGCGCCAGCAGACCCGTGGGGGGGTCCTACAATGAGCAGTTCTTC
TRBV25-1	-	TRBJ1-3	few	CASSENDSSGNTIYF	TGTGCCAGCAGTGAAAACGACAGTTCTGGAAACACCATATATTTT
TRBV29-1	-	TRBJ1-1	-	CSAGAAGGAFF	TGCAGCGCGGGGGCAGCGGGGGGAGCTTTCTTT
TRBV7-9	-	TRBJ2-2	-	CASSFSSGGTGELFF	TGTGCCAGCAGCTTCTCGTCAGGGGGGACCGGGGAGCTGTTTTTT
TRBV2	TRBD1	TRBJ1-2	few	CASGSGTGAYGYTF	TGTGCCAGCGGGTCGGGGACAGGCGCCTATGGCTACACCTTC
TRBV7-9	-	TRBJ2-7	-	CASSLGSYEQYF	TGTGCCAGCAGCTTAGGTTCGTACGAGCAGTACTTC
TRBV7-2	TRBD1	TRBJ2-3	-	CASSRGTVPDTQYF	TGTGCCAGCAGCAGGGGGACAGTCCCAGATACGCAGTATTTT
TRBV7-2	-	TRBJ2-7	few	CASSPLFGGAYEQYF	TGTGCCAGCAGCCCACTATTCGGAGGGGCCTACGAGCAGTACTTC
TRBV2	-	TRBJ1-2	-	CASIQQLGGYTF	TGTGCCAGCATTCAACAGTTGGGCGGCTACACCTTC
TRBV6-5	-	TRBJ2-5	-	CASGSRVWAGETQYF	TGTGCCAGCGGCTCCAGGGTGTGGGCCGGAGAGACCCAGTACTTC
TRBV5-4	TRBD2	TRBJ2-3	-	CASTNPGGPISDTQYF	TGTGCCAGCACCAACCCGGGAGGGCCTATTTCAGATACGCAGTATTTT
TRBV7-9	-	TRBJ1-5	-	CASSLAPQGDQPQHF	TGTGCCAGCAGCTTAGCCCCACAGGGCGATCAGCCCCAGCATTTT
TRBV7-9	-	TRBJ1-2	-	CASSLDPYTGSGYTF	TGTGCCAGCAGCTTGGACCCTTATACAGGGTCTGGCTACACCTTC
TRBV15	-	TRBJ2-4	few	CATSRDRDSVYF	TGTGCCACCAGCAGAGACCGGGATTCGGTCTACTTC
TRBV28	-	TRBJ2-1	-	CASSTGSLNEQFF	TGTGCCAGCTCCACGGGGAGCTTGAATGAGCAGTTCTTC
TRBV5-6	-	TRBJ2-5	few	CASSPGAQPWETQYF	TGTGCCAGCAGCCCTGGAGCGCAGCCGTGGGAGACCCAGTACTTC
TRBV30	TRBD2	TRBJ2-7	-	CAWKKIPGLGAEQYF	TGTGCCTGGAAAAAGATACCGGGACTAGGGGCCGAGCAGTACTTC
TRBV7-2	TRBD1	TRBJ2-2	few	CASSLTGAGELFF	TGTGCCAGCAGCCTAACAGGGGCCGGGGAGCTGTTTTTT
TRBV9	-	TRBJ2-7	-	CASSAHSRDFTSSYEQYF	TGTGCCAGCAGCGCCCATTCCCGGGACTTTACGAGCTCCTACGAGCAGTACTTC
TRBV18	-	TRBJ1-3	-	CASSPTPSGNTIYF	TGTGCCAGCTCACCGACACCTTCTGGAAACACCATATATTTT
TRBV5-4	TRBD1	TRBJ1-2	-	CASSFLRQGGYTF	TGTGCCAGCAGCTTCCTCAGACAGGGTGGCTACACCTTC
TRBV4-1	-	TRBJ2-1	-	CASSQVLYEQFF	TGCGCCAGCAGCCAAGTTCTGTATGAGCAGTTCTTC